The clone carrying this T cell receptor beta chain was detected only a few times. Its target is not known. The record originates from a study of T-cell reconstitution after alpha-beta-depleted transplantation in children. General observations from the study: One year post-transplant, T-cell counts and diversity were largely derived from T cells produced anew. Alpha-beta T cells present about two months after transplant were reported to originate from several hundred expanded graft clones. From surviving recipient T cells and thymic progenitors came the high day-60 TCRbeta diversity observed in some patients.

Researchers prepared the TCRbeta library using unique molecular identifiers, the study reports. TCRdb reprocessed the PCR reads via MiXCR and lists one record per CDR3 protein. The table lists some 220,000 distinct CDR3 sequences, approximately 11% of them singletons. This clonotype was obtained from a child under two years old with acute myeloid leukemia, due to receive a stem cell transplant. The starting material was PBMCs, obtained before TCRalphabeta/CD19-depleted stem cell transplant.

CDR3 loop: CATSLTANYGYTF. The CDR3 DNA reads as TGTGCCACCAGTTTAACAGCGAACTATGGCTACACCTTC. This chain links TRBV24-1 with TRBJ1-2; D remains ambiguous. The CDR3 sequence is 13 residues long. Deletions cut 6 bases from V and 2 bases from J, with 9 bases between. Germline CDR1 and CDR2: KGHDR and SFDVKD.